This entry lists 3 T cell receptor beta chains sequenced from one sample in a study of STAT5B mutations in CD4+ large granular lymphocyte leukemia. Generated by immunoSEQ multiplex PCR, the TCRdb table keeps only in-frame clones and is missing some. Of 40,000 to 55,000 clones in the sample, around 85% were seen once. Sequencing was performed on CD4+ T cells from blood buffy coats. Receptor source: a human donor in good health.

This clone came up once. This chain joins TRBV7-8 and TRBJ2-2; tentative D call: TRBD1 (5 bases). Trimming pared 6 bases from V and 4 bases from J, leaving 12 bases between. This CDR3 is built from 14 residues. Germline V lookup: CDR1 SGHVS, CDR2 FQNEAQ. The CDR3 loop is CASSRARATGELFF. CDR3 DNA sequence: TGTGCCAGCAGTCGAGCCAGGGCCACCGGGGAGCTGTTTTTT.

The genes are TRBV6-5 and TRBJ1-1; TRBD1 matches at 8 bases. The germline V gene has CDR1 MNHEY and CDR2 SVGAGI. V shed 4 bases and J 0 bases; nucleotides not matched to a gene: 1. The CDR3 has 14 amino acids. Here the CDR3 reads CASSWGQVNTEAFF. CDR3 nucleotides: TGTGCCAGCAGTTGGGGACAGGTGAACACTGAAGCTTTCTTT.

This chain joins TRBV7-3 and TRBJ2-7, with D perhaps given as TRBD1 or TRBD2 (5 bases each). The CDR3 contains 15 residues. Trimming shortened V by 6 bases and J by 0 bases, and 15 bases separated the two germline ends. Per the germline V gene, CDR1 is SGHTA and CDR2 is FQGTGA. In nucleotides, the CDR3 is TGTGCCAGCAGGGTTGGGGACCGCAACTCCTACGAGCAGTACTTC. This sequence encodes CASRVGDRNSYEQYF.